The 5 T cell receptor beta chains below all came from one sample that was sequenced in a study of OX40 agonist ivuxolimab in advanced cancers. Libraries were prepared by immunoSEQ multiplex PCR; TCRdb keeps only in-frame clonotypes and omits some of them. The sample lists about 32,000 clones; 80% to 90% were seen once. The specimen was CD4+ or CD8+ T cells sorted from blood, collected in a trial of the OX40 agonist ivuxolimab. These receptors all come from an adult with an advanced solid tumor such as melanoma, head and neck, liver or kidney cancer.

This chain uses TRBV10-3 with TRBJ1-1; 7 bases agree with TRBD1. CDR1 ENHRY and CDR2 SYGVKD come from the germline V gene. The CDR3 loop spans 13 amino acids. J was trimmed by 6 bases and V by 10 bases; bases with no gene match: 11. CDR3 nucleotides: TGTGCCACCGGGGCATCCGGGACAGCTGAAGCTTTCTTT. It yields the protein CATGASGTAEAFF.

This chain joins TRBV6-6 and TRBJ2-1, with 8 bases matching TRBD2. V was pared by 0 bases and J by 7 bases, with 8 bases of the junction left unmatched. Germline assignment: CDR1 MNHNY and CDR2 SVGAGI (reference sequence). The CDR3 consists of 16 residues. The CDR3 DNA reads as TGTGCCAGCAGTTACTCGGGGACTAGTATATGGAATGAGCAGTTCTTC. It yields the protein CASSYSGTSIWNEQFF.

V and J are TRBV11-3 and TRBJ1-1; unclear D gene. V was shortened by 5 bases and J by 8 bases, with 6 bases between the two germline ends. CDR1 SGHNT and CDR2 YENEEA come from the germline V gene. The CDR3 has 10 amino acids. CDR3 nucleotide sequence: TGTGCCAGCAGCCCGGAAGAAGCTTTCTTT. Amino acids: CASSPEEAFF.

This chain joins TRBV27 and TRBJ1-6; no reliable D call. The V and J ends lost 7 bases and 0 bases respectively, with 16 bases between them. The CDR3 contains 17 residues. CDR1 is MNHEY and CDR2 is SMNVEV in the germline V gene (reference sequence). The CDR3 reads CASKFGVGSSYNSPLHF. The CDR3 DNA follows: TGTGCCAGCAAGTTCGGAGTAGGCAGCTCCTATAATTCACCCCTCCACTTT.

Concerning this clone: One end of the junction fails to match germline, which may point to a read error. The chain links TRBV27 to TRBJ1-4; no clear D gene. The CDR3 is 17 residues long. In germline, CDR1 is MNHEY, CDR2 SMNVEV (reference sequence). Written as DNA, the CDR3 is TGTGCCAGCAGTTCCTTGGGATTAGCCAGCCCTAACGAAAAACTGTTTTTT. It is translated as CASSSLGLASPNEKLFF.